This passage covers 7 T cell receptor beta chains from one sample sequenced in a study of blood T cells in healthy people across ages (dated by TCRdb to 2015 to 2017). Library preparation used 5' RACE. Sequencing took place on an Illumina HiSeq 2500. A second PCR of about 7 to 12 cycles was performed with a sample-barcoded 5' primer and a J-beta primer mix. TCRdb cleaned the public reads at Q25 with fastp, built clones with MiXCR and kept in-frame beta chains. Entries that share a CDR3 protein sequence are merged under the most common genes and DNA. The sample has almost 800,000 distinct CDR3 sequences on record, about 62% of them singletons. About 20% of the sample is held by the ten biggest clonotypes. The specimen sequenced was blood. The receptor set was obtained from a man aged 25 to 45 in good health.

The V and J genes are TRBV20-1 and TRBJ2-1; 8 bases align to TRBD2. CDR1 DFQATT and CDR2 SNEGSKA come from the germline V gene (reference sequence). J lost 11 bases, V lost 0 bases, and 21 bases had no gene match. The CDR3 totals 18 residues. This CDR3 reads CSARDLTLAGFGGGKQFF. CDR3 sequence (DNA): TGCAGTGCTAGAGATCTGACCTTAGCGGGATTTGGCGGTGGAAAGCAGTTCTTC.

The rearrangement joins TRBV6-5 to TRBJ2-7; D uncertain. Germline V gives CDR1 MNHEY, CDR2 SVGAGI. The CDR3 has 16 amino acids. V was shortened by 2 bases and J by 4 bases, with 18 bases between the two germline ends. The CDR3 here is CASSYKGPSNGYEQYF. The CDR3 DNA reads as TGTGCCAGCAGTTACAAGGGTCCGTCTAACGGGTACGAGCAGTACTTC.

J is TRBJ2-5 and V is TRBV10-3; no clear D gene. This CDR3 spans 21 amino acids. CDR1 ENHRY and CDR2 SYGVKD come from the germline V gene. The ends were cut back, 0 bases at V and 2 bases at J, with 28 bases in the middle. The CDR3 sequence is CAISESPHPYAPRALQETQYF. CDR3 sequence (DNA): TGTGCCATCAGTGAGTCCCCCCATCCCTACGCGCCTCGCGCCCTACAAGAGACCCAGTACTTC.

Only one count was recorded for this clonotype. This chain links TRBV5-1 with TRBJ2-5; D not resolved. The V gene's germline CDR1 is SGHRS and CDR2 YFSETQ. CDR3 length: 14 residues. The V and J ends lost 4 bases and 5 bases respectively, with 15 bases between them. The CDR3 nucleotides are TGCGCCAGCAGCGGACGGGCATACGGGGAGACCCAGTACTTC. Amino acid sequence: CASSGRAYGETQYF.

In this sample, this clonotype turned up a few times. The rearrangement joins TRBV29-1 to TRBJ2-3, with 7 bases fitting TRBD2. J was trimmed by 5 bases and V by 8 bases; bases with no gene match: 10. This CDR3 contains 13 residues. Germline-derived CDR1 and CDR2 are SQVTM and ANQGSEA. The CDR3 DNA is TGCAGCCAAGTACTAGCGCTAGGAGATACGCAGTATTTT. It yields the protein CSQVLALGDTQYF.

This chain connects TRBV12-3 or TRBV12-4 to TRBJ2-3; D gene uncertain. There are 13 residues in the CDR3. V dropped 2 bases and J dropped 6 bases, with 9 bases sitting between them. CDR3 sequence: CASSLSVEDTQYF. The CDR3 DNA follows: TGTGCCAGCAGTTTATCGGTGGAGGATACGCAGTATTTT.

This sequence joins TRBV11-1 and TRBJ2-1, with a weak D call TRBD2 (5 bases). This CDR3 comprises 15 residues. Trimming took off 3 bases at V and 0 bases at J, with 9 bases between the two ends. Germline CDR1 and CDR2: SGHAT and FQDESV (reference sequence). CDR3: CASSFKRRSYNEQFF. CDR3 coding DNA: TGTGCCAGCAGCTTTAAGCGGCGCTCCTACAATGAGCAGTTCTTC.